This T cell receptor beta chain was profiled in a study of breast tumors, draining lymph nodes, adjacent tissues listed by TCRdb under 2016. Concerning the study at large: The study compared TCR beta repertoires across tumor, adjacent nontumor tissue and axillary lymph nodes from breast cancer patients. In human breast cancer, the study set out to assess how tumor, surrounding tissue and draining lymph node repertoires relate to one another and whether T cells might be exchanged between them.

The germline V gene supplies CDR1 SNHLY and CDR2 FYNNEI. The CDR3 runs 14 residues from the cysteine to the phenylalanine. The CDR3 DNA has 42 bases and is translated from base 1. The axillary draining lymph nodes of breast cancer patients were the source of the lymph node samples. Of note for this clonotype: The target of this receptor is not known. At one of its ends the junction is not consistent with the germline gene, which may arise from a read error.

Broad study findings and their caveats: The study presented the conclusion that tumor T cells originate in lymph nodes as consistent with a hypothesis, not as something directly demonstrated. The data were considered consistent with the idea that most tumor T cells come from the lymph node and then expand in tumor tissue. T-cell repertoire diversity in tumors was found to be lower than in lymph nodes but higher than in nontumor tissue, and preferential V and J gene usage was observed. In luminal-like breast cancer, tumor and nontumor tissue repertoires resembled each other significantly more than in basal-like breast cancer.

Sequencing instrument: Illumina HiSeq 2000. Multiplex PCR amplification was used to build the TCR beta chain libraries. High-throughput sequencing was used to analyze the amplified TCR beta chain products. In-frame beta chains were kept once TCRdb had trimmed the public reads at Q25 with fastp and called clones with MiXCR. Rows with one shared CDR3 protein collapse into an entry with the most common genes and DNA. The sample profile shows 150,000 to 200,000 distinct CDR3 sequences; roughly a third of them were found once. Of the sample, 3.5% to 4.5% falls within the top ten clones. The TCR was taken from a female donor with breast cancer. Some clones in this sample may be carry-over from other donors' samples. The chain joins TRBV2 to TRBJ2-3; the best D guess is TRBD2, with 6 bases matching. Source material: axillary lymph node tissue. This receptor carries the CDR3 CASSPGTHTDTQYF. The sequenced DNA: TGTGCTAGCAGCCCCGGGACTCACACAGATACGCAGTATTTT. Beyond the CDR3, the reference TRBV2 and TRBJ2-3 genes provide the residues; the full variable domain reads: EPEVTQTPSHQVTQMGQEVILRCVPISNHLYFYWYRQILGQKVEFLVSFYNNEISEKSEIFDDQFSVERPDGSNFTLKIRSTKLEDSAMYFCASSPGTHTDTQYFGPGTRLTVL.